Shown below are 3 T cell receptor beta chains from a single sample sequenced in a study of identical twins. TCRdb processed the 5' RACE reads anew with MiXCR; each CDR3 protein has one entry. The sample records about 720,000 distinct CDR3 sequences, over 15% being singletons. The data were also submitted as part of a second study, on T cells expressing NK-cell markers.

Sample: PBMCs. The source is a woman aged 18-29 years in good health.

This clonotype was seen a few times. CDR3 protein: CASGFGPGEYGTEAFF. CDR3 in DNA: TGTGCTAGTGGTTTCGGTCCCGGGGAGTATGGCACTGAAGCTTTCTTT. This chain uses TRBV12-5 with TRBJ1-1; D call uncertain. V lost 3 bases, J lost 4 bases, and 18 bases lay in between. From germline, CDR1 is LGHNT and CDR2 FRNRAP. The CDR3 runs to 16 residues.

This chain uses TRBV5-1 with TRBJ2-7; D remains ambiguous. Germline values: CDR1 SGHRS, CDR2 YFSETQ. This CDR3 contains 14 residues. The V end was cut by 5 bases, the J end by 1 base, with 13 bases between. CDR3 protein: CASRVVKESYEQYF. CDR3 nucleotide sequence: TGCGCCAGCAGGGTGGTTAAAGAATCCTACGAGCAGTACTTC.

The genes are TRBV5-1 and TRBJ2-1; the D gene could be TRBD1 or TRBD2 (5 bases each). The CDR3 has 13 residues. Trimming pared 4 bases from V and 11 bases from J, leaving 16 bases between. Germline V gene data show CDR1 as SGHRS and CDR2 as YFSETQ. The CDR3 DNA reads as TGCGCCAGCAGCCCCTCGTACCCGGGACAGCAGTTCTTC. Its protein is CASSPSYPGQQFF.